Listed here is a single T cell receptor beta chain. Its recognized antigen is unknown. No base quality information exists; no much larger clone differs at one position. This record belongs to a study of T cells in Graves' hyperthyroidism and ophthalmopathy (dated 2019 in TCRdb). About the investigation overall: Peripheral blood was sampled at the time of initial diagnosis, prior to any treatment. A discovery cohort of about 96 patients, 43 with Graves' ophthalmopathy and approximately 55 with stable Graves' hyperthyroidism, was used to find distinguishing TCR V-J signatures. Prospective prediction of ophthalmopathy was tested in an independent validation cohort of 18 to 20 hyperthyroidism patients and 15 to 17 patients who later progressed to ophthalmopathy. The roughly 91 discovery patients were randomly divided into training and test sets at a 7:3 ratio. In addition, the study compared T-cell repertoires in thyroid tissue and in blood from six Graves' hyperthyroidism patients. Following sampling, methimazole starting at 30 mg daily was given to hyperthyroidism patients, and high-dose intravenous methylprednisolone was given to ophthalmopathy patients. The paper reports TCR Vbeta CDR3 sequencing of some 140 peripheral blood samples: 40 or so ophthalmopathy, about 75 hyperthyroidism and 17 progressor patients.

Deletion took 0 bases off V and 5 bases off J, with a span of 20 bases between the germline ends. The CDR3 holds 18 amino acids from the cysteine to the phenylalanine. Of all the DNA, just the CDR3 is kept, 54 bases in frame from base 1. CDR1 and CDR2 are read off the germline V gene as SGDLS and YYNGEE. What the study reported, not specific to this receptor: In validation, the model predicted progression to ophthalmopathy a median of roughly 6.2 months before onset, with over 60% sensitivity and 72.22% specificity. Ophthalmopathy was separated from stable hyperthyroidism by a 13 V-J signature model, with around 90% sensitivity and 81% to 82% specificity obtained in cross-validation and 80%/75% obtained in testing. Most expanded thyroid clonotypes (frequency above 0.001) were also detected in blood, a finding suggesting that blood repertoires may reflect thyroid immune responses. Sample size was not statistically predetermined, and blinding of investigators to group allocation was not performed.

Graves' hyperthyroidism was defined as stable when no progression to ophthalmopathy occurred over 18 months of follow-up. The hyperthyroidism patients were between 18 and 65 years old and newly diagnosed, with a disease duration of less than 2 months. Patients with uncontrolled infections, other autoimmune diseases, pregnancy or lactation were excluded. Diagnoses were established on the basis of clinical symptoms, serum thyroxine and TRAb, thyroid ultrasound, and orbital computed tomography. PBMCs were separated from roughly 9.3 ml of fresh peripheral blood using Ficoll-Paque density gradient centrifugation. Total RNA was extracted with Trizol reagent, and quality was checked on an Agilent 2100 Bioanalyzer. Amplification of TCR beta CDR3 regions was carried out from RNA transcripts. For the first round of RT-PCR on the TCR CDR3, the HTBI primer set was used together with the Qiagen OneStep RT-PCR kit. The libraries were constructed in a second round of multiplex PCR and then size-selected and purified. Libraries were sequenced paired-end with 100 bp reads on an Illumina HiSeq2000. In the original analysis: SOAPnuke was used to process the raw data, removing reads that contained adapters or uncalled bases, had a mean Phred below 15, or lacked an exact match to the constant primer or identifier. COPE v1.2.5 was used to merge high-quality paired reads, and clonotypes were defined as unique nucleotide sequences. MiTCR v1.1 was used to align the clonotypes against IMGT TRBV, TRBD and TRBJ reference segments. The analysis included only V-J combinations with a frequency above 0.0001, which together covered approximately 99% of the repertoires. A TCS score was defined as the ratio of F50 (clonal expansion) to E x V (chaos), with BLOSUM62-based TCRdist applied between CDR3 peptides within each V-J. Welch's t-statistics and random forest reduced around 550 V-J features to about 13, which were used in a naive Bayes classifier (R e1071). The similarity between thyroid and blood repertoires was quantified using the Morisita-Horn index. The raw public data were reprocessed by TCRdb itself: fastp quality trimming at Q25, MiXCR clonotype calling, in-frame beta chains only. Each record represents a unique CDR3 protein, reported with the most common genes and DNA among its rows. TCRdb, not the original authors, processed these V and J calls. The sample records just under 750,000 distinct CDR3 sequences, 35% of which are singletons. In total, the top ten clones hold roughly 31% of the sample.

The sample taken for sequencing was blood. The clonotype originates from a woman aged 40 to 50 with Graves' hyperthyroidism. The V gene is TRBV9 and the J gene is TRBJ2-2; TRBD2 is perhaps the D gene, given 6 matching bases. The CDR3 protein: CASSVDPLGGGGTGELFF. In nucleotides, the sequence is TGTGCCAGCAGCGTAGACCCCCTGGGGGGTGGGGGAACCGGGGAGCTGTTTTTT.